The rows below give T cell receptor beta chains drawn from one sample of a study of cytomegalovirus exposure and HLA in healthy donors. The table came from immunoSEQ multiplex PCR; TCRdb's copy has only in-frame clones and leaves some out. This sample's table reports roughly 120,000 clones. The material sequenced was PBMCs. All receptors come from a young man in good health and CMV-seronegative. The CDR3 runs from the conserved cysteine through the conserved F or W. A D gene is named only where the DNA matches it firmly.

V gene	D gene	J gene	CDR3 protein	CDR3 DNA
TRBV27	-	TRBJ2-3	CASSIQGFTDTQYF	TGTGCCAGCAGTATACAGGGATTCACAGATACGCAGTATTTT
TRBV5-6	-	TRBJ1-2	CASSLGYSDYGYTF	TGTGCCAGCAGCTTGGGGTACTCGGACTATGGCTACACCTTC
TRBV9	TRBD1	TRBJ1-4	CASSVGGQGNEKLFF	TGTGCCAGCAGCGTAGGGGGACAGGGGAATGAAAAACTGTTTTTT
TRBV2	-	TRBJ1-6	CASSPLTGRDSPLHF	TGTGCCAGCAGCCCCTTGACAGGTAGAGATTCACCCCTCCACTTT
TRBV6-1	-	TRBJ1-1	CASSEQQVNTEAFF	TGTGCCAGCAGTGAACAACAGGTGAACACTGAAGCTTTCTTT
TRBV7-6	-	TRBJ2-1	CASSLVQYNEQFF	TGTGCCAGCAGCTTAGTCCAGTACAATGAGCAGTTCTTC
TRBV7-9	TRBD1	TRBJ2-7	CASSTTGAYEQYF	TGTGCCAGCAGCACAACAGGGGCTTACGAGCAGTACTTC
TRBV11-2	-	TRBJ2-7	CASSLVRPGLNSYEQYF	TGTGCCAGCAGCTTAGTTAGACCGGGACTCAATTCCTACGAGCAGTACTTC
TRBV11-2	TRBD2	TRBJ2-7	CASGLAGGPYEQYF	TGTGCCAGCGGCCTAGCGGGAGGGCCCTACGAGCAGTACTTC
TRBV6-1	-	TRBJ2-3	CASSERLRFSTDTQYF	TGTGCCAGCAGTGAACGGCTCAGGTTTAGCACAGATACGCAGTATTTT
TRBV11-3	TRBD2	TRBJ2-5	CASSSRLAGVETQYF	TGTGCCAGCAGCTCTAGACTAGCGGGAGTAGAGACCCAGTACTTC
TRBV5-1	TRBD1	TRBJ1-2	CASSFSGQGSGYTF	TGCGCCAGCAGCTTTTCGGGACAGGGTAGCGGCTACACCTTC
TRBV7-9	TRBD2	TRBJ2-4	CASSLQLAGGGSKNIQYF	TGTGCCAGCAGCCTTCAGCTAGCGGGAGGAGGGTCCAAAAACATTCAGTACTTC
TRBV27	TRBD2	TRBJ2-2	CASSLGLAGGLPNTGELFF	TGTGCCAGCAGTTTGGGACTAGCGGGAGGATTACCCAACACCGGGGAGCTGTTTTTT
TRBV4-2	TRBD1	TRBJ2-7	CASSRVPGDRAGEQYF	TGTGCCAGCAGCCGAGTCCCCGGGGACAGGGCAGGCGAGCAGTACTTC
TRBV7-3	TRBD1	TRBJ2-1	CASSPNNRGDEQFF	TGTGCCAGCAGCCCGAATAACAGGGGGGATGAGCAGTTCTTC
TRBV2	TRBD2	TRBJ2-3	CASSVPGILAGGPSSTDTQYF	TGTGCCAGCAGTGTCCCGGGGATTCTAGCGGGAGGGCCTTCTAGCACAGATACGCAGTATTTT
TRBV6-4	-	TRBJ1-1	CASSPSGGHTEAFF	TGTGCCAGCAGTCCCTCGGGGGGGCACACTGAAGCTTTCTTT
TRBV7-3	-	TRBJ2-1	CASSSSQDNEQFF	TGTGCCAGCAGCTCGAGCCAAGACAATGAGCAGTTCTTC
TRBV11-2	TRBD1	TRBJ1-1	CASSGLGTGNTEAFF	TGTGCCAGCAGCGGACTCGGGACAGGGAACACTGAAGCTTTCTTT
TRBV10-3	-	TRBJ2-7	CAISEEAGPSYEQYF	TGTGCCATCAGTGAGGAGGCAGGGCCATCCTACGAGCAGTACTTC
TRBV7-6	-	TRBJ1-1	CASSSGGYTEAFF	TGTGCCAGCAGCTCCGGAGGGTACACTGAAGCTTTCTTT
TRBV5-4	TRBD1	TRBJ2-6	CASSFNRGQVWSGANVLTF	TGTGCCAGCAGCTTCAATCGTGGACAGGTTTGGTCTGGGGCCAACGTCCTGACTTTC
TRBV15	-	TRBJ2-4	CATSRGVVRAKNIQYF	TGTGCCACCAGCAGAGGAGTTGTGAGGGCCAAAAACATTCAGTACTTC
TRBV5-1	-	TRBJ1-1	CASRKLGDTEAFF	TGCGCCAGCCGCAAGTTAGGAGACACTGAAGCTTTCTTT
TRBV6-1	TRBD2	TRBJ2-7	CASSPSGTPGQYF	TGTGCCAGCAGTCCCAGCGGGACCCCGGGGCAGTACTTC
TRBV11-2	TRBD2	TRBJ2-7	CASSRTSGTSYEQYF	TGTGCCAGCAGCCGGACTAGCGGGACATCCTACGAGCAGTACTTC
TRBV5-5	TRBD1	TRBJ1-5	CASSPGQGANQPQHF	TGTGCCAGCAGCCCAGGACAGGGGGCCAATCAGCCCCAGCATTTT
TRBV7-3	TRBD1	TRBJ1-2	CASSSGQGGYGYTF	TGTGCCAGCAGCTCGGGACAGGGGGGATATGGCTACACCTTC
TRBV28	TRBD1	TRBJ2-1	CASSLDNRGPYNEQFF	TGTGCCAGCAGTTTAGATAACAGGGGGCCCTACAATGAGCAGTTCTTC
TRBV28	-	TRBJ1-5	CASSSVRGSNQPQHF	TGTGCCAGCAGTTCCGTCCGGGGGAGCAATCAGCCCCAGCATTTT
TRBV27	TRBD2	TRBJ2-1	CASTSGGNYNEQFF	TGTGCCAGCACGAGCGGGGGGAATTATAATGAGCAGTTCTTC
TRBV5-1	-	TRBJ2-1	CASSLAPYSYNEQFF	TGCGCCAGCAGCTTGGCCCCTTACTCCTACAATGAGCAGTTCTTC
TRBV7-8	TRBD1	TRBJ1-1	CASSLGQPGGTEAFF	TGTGCCAGCAGCTTGGGACAGCCCGGAGGCACTGAAGCTTTCTTT
TRBV28	-	TRBJ1-4	CASSSGSTNEKLFF	TGTGCCAGCAGTTCCGGGTCAACTAATGAAAAACTGTTTTTT
TRBV27	-	TRBJ2-1	CASSSRDKKKNEQFF	TGTGCCAGCAGTTCCCGGGACAAGAAAAAGAATGAGCAGTTCTTC
TRBV2	-	TRBJ2-7	CASKVRGYDYEQYF	TGTGCCAGCAAGGTTCGGGGGTACGACTACGAGCAGTACTTC
TRBV6-4	TRBD2	TRBJ2-3	CASSDSAGGADTQYF	TGTGCCAGCAGTGACTCGGCGGGGGGGGCAGATACGCAGTATTTT
TRBV27	TRBD2	TRBJ2-7	CASSLLRGTSGLYEQYF	TGTGCCAGCAGTTTACTGCGTGGGACTAGCGGACTCTACGAGCAGTACTTC